The 24 T cell receptor beta chains below all came from one sample that was sequenced in a study of cytomegalovirus exposure and HLA in healthy donors. Use of 60 Vbeta and 13 Jbeta primers characterized the PCR. Data came from immunoSEQ multiplex PCR; TCRdb stores just in-frame clones and leaves some out. The sample consists of about 87,000 clones, around 68% of them appearing once. The material sequenced was PBMCs. Receptors were obtained from a man aged 25 to 40 in good health and CMV-seropositive.

This clone was seen a single time. J is TRBJ2-7 and V is TRBV7-2, with TRBD1 identical over 10 bases. This CDR3 has 14 residues. Germline loops: CDR1 SGHTA, CDR2 FQGNSA. The trim removed 6 bases at V and 3 bases at J, leaving 5 bases unmatched. Here the CDR3 DNA reads TGTGCCAGCAGTACCGGGACAGGGGTCTACGAGCAGTACTTC. This gives the protein CASSTGTGVYEQYF.

In this sample, this clone turned up once. The V gene is TRBV11-1, the J gene TRBJ1-1, with 10 bases fitting TRBD1. V lost 5 bases, J lost 12 bases, and 18 bases stayed unmatched. CDR1 is SGHAT, CDR2 FQDESV, per germline (reference sequence). The CDR3 loop spans 16 amino acids. Here the CDR3 reads CASSRFAGTGASPSFF. In nucleotides, the CDR3 is TGTGCCAGCAGCCGTTTCGCCGGGACAGGGGCATCTCCGTCTTTCTTT.

This chain joins TRBV6-1 and TRBJ1-1; possibly TRBD1 for D (5 bases). This CDR3 region has 15 residues. Trimming pared 6 bases from V and 2 bases from J, leaving 16 bases between. The germline V gene encodes CDR1 MNHNS and CDR2 SASEGT. CDR3 sequence reads: CASRPHSGKNTEAFF. As DNA, the CDR3 is TGTGCCAGCAGGCCGCATTCAGGGAAAAACACTGAAGCTTTCTTT.

The chain combines TRBV10-3 with TRBJ1-5; 7 nucleotides agree with TRBD1. Germline CDR1 reads ENHRY; CDR2 reads SYGVKD. The CDR3 is 15 amino acids. J gave up 2 bases and V 2 bases, and 3 bases lay outside the gene matches. CDR3 DNA: TGTGCCATCAGTGAGGCCGGGACAGGCAATCAGCCCCAGCATTTT. Amino acids: CAISEAGTGNQPQHF.

The CDR3 is CASSVDTTDYGYTF. The CDR3, as DNA: TGTGCCAGCAGCGTTGACACGACGGACTATGGCTACACCTTC. This sequence joins TRBV7-8 and TRBJ1-2; D unclear. CDR1 SGHVS and CDR2 FQNEAQ come from the germline V gene. The CDR3 is 14 amino acids. The V and J ends lost 5 bases and 3 bases respectively, with 13 bases between them.

The rearrangement uses TRBV9 and TRBJ1-1; D uncertain. Looked up from germline, CDR1 is SGDLS and CDR2 is YYNGEE. This CDR3 region has 14 residues. Trimming removed 4 bases at V and 0 bases at J, with 10 bases between. The DNA of the CDR3 is TGTGCCAGCAGCTCTCGACATCTGAACACTGAAGCTTTCTTT. Translating gives CASSSRHLNTEAFF.

About this clone itself: The junction departs from germline at one end; a sequencing error may be responsible. The V call is TRBV7-7, the J call TRBJ2-2; the match to TRBD1 covers 7 bases. This CDR3 spans 13 amino acids. The V gene's germline CDR1 is SSHAT and CDR2 FNYEAQ (reference sequence). CDR3 in DNA: TGTGCTAGCAGCTTGGACAGGACCGGGGAGCTGTTTTTT. Its protein product is CASSLDRTGELFF.

The chain couples TRBV27 to TRBJ2-7; TRBD2 aligns across 7 bases. V lost 5 bases, J lost 2 bases, and 9 bases stayed unmatched. The CDR3 consists of 15 residues. CDR1 is MNHEY, CDR2 SMNVEV, per germline (reference sequence). The CDR3 protein is CASSPGTTLAYEQYF. The CDR3 nucleotides are TGTGCCAGCAGTCCCGGGACTACCTTAGCCTACGAGCAGTACTTC.

This clone was recorded once. The junction and the germline gene differ at one end; a read error may be behind it. The chain employs TRBV6-5 and TRBJ2-7; TRBD1 might be the D (6 bases). This CDR3 has 8 amino acids. Looked up from germline, CDR1 is MNHEY and CDR2 is SVGAGI. The CDR3 sequence: CASSLGGF. DNA of the CDR3: TGTGCCAGCAGCTTAGGGGGCTTC.

The rearrangement uses TRBV7-9 and TRBJ2-5; D not resolved. Between the trimmed V and J ends, which lost 5 bases and 1 base, there was a span of 8 bases. The length of the CDR3 is 13 residues. Germline assignment: CDR1 SEHNR and CDR2 FQNEAQ (reference sequence). CDR3 in amino acids: CASSATAQETQYF. Here the CDR3 DNA reads TGTGCCAGCAGCGCTACTGCCCAAGAGACCCAGTACTTC.

The V call is TRBV9, the J call TRBJ2-5; 12 bases align to TRBD2. The V and J ends lost 4 bases and 5 bases, in that order; junction bases with no gene match: 6. The CDR3 length is 15 residues. Germline-derived CDR1 and CDR2 are SGDLS and YYNGEE. The CDR3 sequence is CASSFGTSGFETQYF. CDR3 nucleotide sequence: TGTGCCAGCAGCTTCGGGACTAGCGGGTTTGAGACCCAGTACTTC.

V gene TRBV19 combines with J gene TRBJ1-3; D not certain. Germline CDR1 and CDR2: LNHDA and SQIVND (reference sequence). Trimming took off 6 bases at V and 2 bases at J, with 8 bases between the two ends. The CDR3 extends over 13 amino acids. The CDR3 sequence: CASRQSAGNTIYF. The CDR3 region has the DNA TGTGCCAGTAGACAGTCAGCTGGAAACACCATATATTTT.

V and J are TRBV27 and TRBJ2-3; possibly TRBD1 for D (6 bases). In germline, CDR1 is MNHEY, CDR2 SMNVEV (reference sequence). The V and J ends lost 0 bases and 0 bases respectively, with 19 bases between them. The CDR3 has 19 residues. The DNA of the CDR3 is TGTGCCAGCAGTTTATCAGGACAGATCACGTACGGGAGCACAGATACGCAGTATTTT. Residues: CASSLSGQITYGSTDTQYF.

CDR3 sequence reads: CASKSGGGTDTQYF. The CDR3 nucleotides are TGTGCCAGCAAGAGCGGGGGGGGCACAGATACGCAGTATTTT. The chain employs TRBV2 and TRBJ2-3; 10 bases agree with TRBD2. The CDR3 is made up of 14 amino acids. Unmatched junction bases numbered 2, after V lost 7 bases and J lost 1 base. From germline, CDR1 is SNHLY and CDR2 FYNNEI.

The chain has TRBV4-3 and TRBJ2-5, with unresolved D. The CDR3 loop spans 16 amino acids. Germline CDR1 reads LGHNA; CDR2 reads YSLEER. V shed 0 bases and J shed 1 base, with 12 bases lying between them. CDR3 DNA sequence: TGCGCCAGCAGCCAAGATCTAAACAGACCCCAAGAGACCCAGTACTTC. It codes for CASSQDLNRPQETQYF.

V and J are TRBV5-1 and TRBJ1-2; 8 bases map to TRBD1. The J segment lost 2 bases and the V segment lost 4 bases, leaving 7 bases of the junction unmatched. Germline values: CDR1 SGHRS, CDR2 YFSETQ. The CDR3 contains 15 residues. CDR3 amino acids: CASSTETGANYGYTF. The CDR3 DNA reads as TGCGCCAGCAGCACCGAGACAGGGGCAAACTATGGCTACACCTTC.

The genes are TRBV2 and TRBJ1-1, with 7 bases aligning to TRBD1. Germline values: CDR1 SNHLY, CDR2 FYNNEI. Unmatched junction bases numbered 6, after V lost 6 bases and J lost 5 bases. The CDR3 has 13 residues. The CDR3 DNA is TGTGCCAGCAGCCAACAGGGGTGGACTGAAGCTTTCTTT. Its protein product is CASSQQGWTEAFF.

J is TRBJ1-2 and V is TRBV19; TRBD1 matches 7 bases. With V trimmed by 5 bases and J by 4 bases, 13 bases remained unmatched. The germline V gene has CDR1 LNHDA and CDR2 SQIVND (reference sequence). The CDR3 extends over 16 amino acids. The CDR3 region is CASSVRDSVPLYGYTF. The CDR3 DNA reads as TGTGCCAGTAGTGTCCGGGACAGTGTGCCCCTCTATGGCTACACCTTC.

This clone was observed a few times. The gene calls are TRBV30 and TRBJ1-1; possible D gene TRBD1, 5 bases. CDR3 size: 13 residues. V was shortened by 3 bases and J by 5 bases, with 13 bases between the two germline ends. Germline V gene data show CDR1 as GTSNPN and CDR2 as SVGIG (reference sequence). The CDR3 sequence: CAWSLSGGTEAFF. In DNA form, the CDR3 reads TGTGCCTGGAGCCTCAGCGGGGGGACTGAAGCTTTCTTT.

V is TRBV28 and J is TRBJ2-1, with 7 bases aligning to TRBD2. Germline assignment: CDR1 MDHEN and CDR2 SYDVKM. V trimming: 5 bases; J trimming: 3 bases; junction bases outside the gene matches: 10. The length of the CDR3 is 16 residues. CDR3 coding DNA: TGTGCCAGCAGTGGCGCGGGGGAGCGGTTCTACAATGAGCAGTTCTTC. It is translated as CASSGAGERFYNEQFF.

The chain combines TRBV6-1 with TRBJ1-2; possible D gene TRBD1, 5 bases. This CDR3 has 13 residues. V was clipped by 6 bases and J by 2 bases, with 10 bases between them. Germline CDR1 and CDR2: MNHNS and SASEGT. The CDR3 is CASSPGGNYGYTF. For the CDR3, the DNA is TGTGCCAGCAGCCCGGGGGGGAACTATGGCTACACCTTC.

As regards this clone: The junction and the germline gene differ at one end; a read error may be behind it. The chain has TRBV6-1 and TRBJ2-3; a possible D gene is TRBD2 (6 bases). Germline CDR1 is MNHNS and CDR2 is SASEGT. The length of the CDR3 is 11 residues. CDR3 loop: CVGGSTDTQYF. In nucleotides, the CDR3 is TGCGTCGGGGGTAGCACAGATACGCAGTATTTT.

The chain employs TRBV5-1 and TRBJ2-7, with 8 bases lining up with TRBD1. The trim removed 7 bases at V and 0 bases at J, leaving 6 bases unmatched. This CDR3 comprises 14 residues. CDR1 and CDR2 from the germline V gene are SGHRS and YFSETQ. Written as DNA, the CDR3 is TGCGCCAGCTCTCCAGGGGGCGCCTCCTACGAGCAGTACTTC. Residues: CASSPGGASYEQYF.

The chain uses TRBV11-2 and TRBJ1-2; D ambiguous. The V and J ends lost 3 bases and 1 base respectively, with 6 bases between them. The CDR3 length is 13 residues. Germline CDR1 and CDR2: SGHAT and FQNNGV. The CDR3 DNA sequence: TGTGCCAGCAGCTTCCCCAATAACTATGGCTACACCTTC. Its protein product is CASSFPNNYGYTF.